This T cell receptor (beta chain) stems from a study of CXCR3-negative and CXCR3-positive naive CD8 T cells. Findings of the study overall: Sequencing showed both naive subsets with comparably high diversity, and memory CD8+ cells much lower. CXCR3-negative and CXCR3-positive naive cells shared comparable TRBV-TRBJ usage, but memory cells did not. TRB CDR3 hydrophobicity was greater in CXCR3-positive naive cells than in CXCR3-negative naive cells.

Regarding this clonotype: The antigen remains unidentified.

Libraries of TRB cDNA were made by 5' RACE and carried UMIs. TCRdb reanalyzed the 5' RACE reads and collapses them to one entry per CDR3 protein, without DNA. Recorded for this sample: approximately 90,000 distinct CDR3 sequences. Cells classed as naive CD8+ T cells were CD45RO-CCR7+CD27+CD95-. Material: naive CXCR3+ CD8+ T cells from blood. Noted subset: CD45RO-CCR7+CD27+CD95- naive CD8+ T cells expressing CXCR3 (TNR3+). The source of this sequence is a human donor in good health. Some clones in this sample may be carry-over from other donors' samples.

CDR3 region: CASSPRVGTEAFF. V is TRBV14 and J is TRBJ1-1. Germline CDR1 reads SGHDN; CDR2 reads FVKESK. The CDR3 sequence is 13 residues long.